The entry below gives a single TCR beta chain sequence along with its context. Per the original data handling: Researchers report that nucleated cell counts were estimated from reference gene primer amplification. Clones were read by immunoSEQ multiplex PCR, and TCRdb kept only the in-frame ones, dropping some. The V and J calls and clone size are taken from that table; D and trimming were inferred from the DNA. This table has roughly 150,000 clones, 65% to 85% appearing once. This record belongs to a study of blood T cell repertoires in COVID-19. Overall study context: Specimens from acute and convalescent COVID-19 originated in the United States, Italy and Spain. T cells, B-cell-depleted T cells, or PBMCs supplied cDNA or gDNA.

This CDR3 has 17 residues. V shed 3 bases and J shed 4 bases, with 20 bases lying between them. In germline, CDR1 is LGHNA, CDR2 YSLEER. This receptor was identified in a man aged 65-85 years with active or convalescent COVID-19. The J gene is TRBJ2-3, the V gene TRBV4-3, with D possibly being TRBD1 (8 bases). The sample consisted of peripheral blood. CDR3 in DNA: TGCGCCAGCAGCCAGGATTACAGGGGGGGGAGCCCAGATACGCAGTATTTT. Protein: CASSQDYRGGSPDTQYF.